Described below is a single T cell receptor (beta chain) sequence and its context. This table comes from immunoSEQ multiplex PCR, and its TCRdb copy is limited to in-frame clones, with some not included. This sample has about 820,000 clones, with approximately 92% found just once. The data derive from a study of shared clonotypes between healthy human individuals. CD45RO-negative CD8 cells positively selected for CCR7 made up the naive population, which excluded terminally differentiated effector memory CD45RA+ cells. Sequencing used naive CD8+ T cells sorted from blood. The receptor's source is a young man in good health.

In DNA form, the CDR3 reads TGTGCCACCAGCACGGTGCTGAACACTGAAGCTTTCTTT. This encodes CATSTVLNTEAFF. The chain couples TRBV15 to TRBJ1-1, with D unresolved. V gave up 4 bases and J gave up 0 bases, with 6 bases separating them. Germline V gene sequence: CDR1 LNHNV, CDR2 YYDKDF (reference sequence). The CDR3 length is 13 residues.